Below, one T cell receptor (beta chain) is given with its context. Its antigen remains unknown. These data are taken from a study of CD8 T cells in ankylosing spondylitis. Findings and caveats of the study: Seemingly distinctive of ankylosing spondylitis blood was a TCR beta motif formed by eight highly homologous variants.

Library preparation for TCR beta used quantitative 5'-RACE with molecular barcodes. A single record per CDR3 protein comes from TCRdb applying MiXCR to the 5' RACE reads. Of approximately 250,000 distinct CDR3 sequences listed, about 24% were seen once; the top ten hold about 0.6%. Deletions cut 6 bases from V and 2 bases from J, with 11 bases between. The CDR3 is 13 residues long. This TCR was sampled from a male donor with ankylosing spondylitis or in good health (not recorded which). Sequencing was done on a sample of blood, either unsorted or a sorted T cell fraction (not recorded which). The chain has TRBV12-3 or TRBV12-4 and TRBJ2-7; possible D gene TRBD2, 6 bases. CDR3 loop: CASSWTGAYEQYF. The CDR3 bases are TGTGCCAGCAGCTGGACGGGAGCCTACGAGCAGTACTTC.